These 19 T cell receptor beta chains were sequenced from one sample in a study of technical replicates of blood from several donors. Clones were sequenced by immunoSEQ multiplex PCR, and TCRdb holds only the in-frame ones, with some missing. Among 50,000 to 65,000 clones listed, more than 85% were seen once. Specimen: PBMCs. The receptors were gathered from a human donor in good health. Some clones in this sample may be carry-over from other donors' samples.

The chain is built from TRBV7-9 and TRBJ2-1; TRBD2 matches at 9 bases. CDR3 length: 16 residues. Trimming took 5 bases from V and 7 from J; bases not matched to a gene: 12. Germline assignment: CDR1 SEHNR and CDR2 FQNEAQ (reference sequence). CDR3 sequence reads: CASSLGHAGGPNEQFF. The CDR3 coding sequence is TGTGCCAGCAGCCTAGGACATGCGGGAGGGCCTAATGAGCAGTTCTTC.

V and J are TRBV18 and TRBJ1-1, with D maybe TRBD1 (6 bases). The CDR3 spans 15 residues. Trimming stripped 3 bases from V and 0 bases from J, with 11 bases between. Germline CDR1 and CDR2: KGHSH and LQKENI. The CDR3: CASSPTGAMNTEAFF. The CDR3 nucleotides read TGTGCCAGCTCACCGACAGGAGCGATGAACACTGAAGCTTTCTTT.

The V gene is TRBV2, the J gene TRBJ1-6, with 9 bases fitting TRBD1. With 6 bases clipped from V and 9 bases from J, the junction kept 6 bases outside the gene matches. In germline, CDR1 is SNHLY, CDR2 FYNNEI. The CDR3 is 14 residues long. The CDR3 protein is CASRGQGSSSPLHF. For the CDR3, the DNA is TGTGCCAGCAGGGGACAGGGATCGAGTTCACCCCTCCACTTT. The full variable domain, rest sourced from reference TRBV2 and TRBJ1-6, is EPEVTQTPSHQVTQMGQEVILRCVPISNHLYFYWYRQILGQKVEFLVSFYNNEISEKSEIFDDQFSVERPDGSNFTLKIRSTKLEDSAMYFCASRGQGSSSPLHFGNGTRLTVT.

The J gene is TRBJ2-5, the V gene TRBV19, with 9 bases aligning to TRBD2. Germline V CDR1 and CDR2: LNHDA, SQIVND (reference sequence). The CDR3 has 15 residues. Trimming took 3 bases from V and 4 from J; bases not matched to a gene: 6. Written as DNA, the CDR3 is TGTGCCAGTAGTATGATAGCGGGAGCGGCAGAGACCCAGTACTTC. Translated: CASSMIAGAAETQYF.

The chain joins TRBV27 to TRBJ1-1, with D perhaps matching TRBD1 (6 bases). Deletions cut 6 bases from V and 8 bases from J, with 13 bases between. The CDR3 has 12 residues. Looked up from germline, CDR1 is MNHEY and CDR2 is SMNVEV (reference sequence). CDR3 coding DNA: TGTGCCAGCAGAAAACAGGGATCAGAAGCTTTCTTT. The encoded protein is CASRKQGSEAFF.

The chain couples TRBV5-1 to TRBJ1-1; tentative D call: TRBD1 (6 bases). V shed 4 bases and J shed 1 base, with 11 bases lying between them. The CDR3 extends over 14 amino acids. Germline CDR1 reads SGHRS; CDR2 reads YFSETQ. CDR3 loop: CASSAGQPNTEAFF. The CDR3 DNA is TGCGCCAGCAGCGCAGGACAGCCGAACACTGAAGCTTTCTTT.

This clone has only one observation. This chain links TRBV29-1 with TRBJ1-4; 9 nucleotides match TRBD1. Germline CDR1 and CDR2: SQVTM and ANQGSEA. The CDR3 is 13 residues long. V lost 7 bases to trimming and J lost 8 bases; unmatched junction nucleotides: 8. The CDR3 loop reads CSGLQGAGEKLFF. The CDR3 DNA reads as TGCAGCGGCCTACAGGGGGCGGGGGAAAAACTGTTTTTT. Based on the CDR3 plus reference TRBV29-1 and TRBJ1-4, the full variable domain is SAVISQKPSRDICQRGTSLTIQCQVDSQVTMMFWYRQQPGQSLTLIATANQGSEATYESGFVIDKFPISRPNLTFSTLTVSNMSPEDSSIYLCSGLQGAGEKLFFGSGTQLSVL.

V usage is TRBV5-1 and J usage is TRBJ2-3; D is undetermined. Germline loops: CDR1 SGHRS, CDR2 YFSETQ. Between the trimmed V and J ends, which lost 0 bases and 2 bases, there was a span of 7 bases. The CDR3 runs to 14 residues. Here the CDR3 reads CASSLGQYTDTQYF. The CDR3 nucleotides are TGCGCCAGCAGCTTGGGGCAGTACACAGATACGCAGTATTTT.

V usage is TRBV2 and J usage is TRBJ2-2; 7 bases are a match to TRBD2. Germline trimming cut 3 bases from V and 3 bases from J; bases unmatched to any gene: 7. CDR1 and CDR2 from the germline V gene are SNHLY and FYNNEI. The CDR3 totals 16 residues. The DNA of the CDR3 is TGTGCCAGCAGTGAGCGGCTAGCGGCTTACACCGGGGAGCTGTTTTTT. This sequence encodes CASSERLAAYTGELFF.

This chain uses TRBV10-2 with TRBJ2-5, with D possibly being TRBD2 (6 bases). The CDR3 is made up of 13 amino acids. Per germline, CDR1 WSHSY and CDR2 SAAADI. V was pared by 6 bases and J by 7 bases, with 15 bases between. The CDR3 region is CASSPRDAGTQYF. CDR3 DNA sequence: TGCGCCAGCAGCCCGCGGGACGCCGGGACCCAGTACTTC.

The chain joins TRBV4-1 to TRBJ1-5; weak D call: TRBD1 (6 bases). This CDR3 has 14 residues. Between the trimmed V and J ends, which lost 5 bases and 0 bases, there was a span of 8 bases. Germline CDR1 reads MGHRA; CDR2 reads YSYEKL. Written as DNA, the CDR3 is TGCGCCAGCAGCACGGACAGTAGCAATCAGCCCCAGCATTTT. It specifies CASSTDSSNQPQHF.

In the case of this clone: The sample has other DNA sequences that encode this CDR3 too. Written as DNA, the CDR3 is TGTGCCAGCAGCTTTTCAAATTCACCCCTCCACTTT. It encodes CASSFSNSPLHF. This chain connects TRBV7-8 to TRBJ1-6; no clear D. V lost 3 bases and J lost 7, with 4 bases in between. The germline gives CDR1 SGHVS, CDR2 FQNEAQ. The CDR3 runs 12 residues.

The chain combines TRBV5-4 with TRBJ2-2, with 15 bases fitting TRBD2. The V gene end was trimmed by 4 bases and the J gene end by 4 bases; junction bases not matched to a gene: 11. From germline, CDR1 is SGHNT and CDR2 YYREEE (reference sequence). The length of the CDR3 is 19 residues. CDR3 amino acids: CASSRLGLAGGPSTGELFF. CDR3 nucleotides: TGTGCCAGCAGCCGTCTGGGACTAGCGGGAGGCCCCTCCACCGGGGAGCTGTTTTTT.

This chain links TRBV5-1 with TRBJ1-1; 8 bases line up with TRBD1. With V trimmed by 4 bases and J by 0 bases, 5 bases remained unmatched. Per the germline V gene, CDR1 is SGHRS and CDR2 is YFSETQ. The CDR3 has 15 amino acids. The CDR3 reads CASSALGQVNTEAFF. CDR3 sequence (DNA): TGCGCCAGCAGCGCCCTGGGACAGGTGAACACTGAAGCTTTCTTT.

The chain uses TRBV19 and TRBJ2-5, with 9 bases aligning to TRBD2. The V and J ends lost 4 bases and 5 bases, in that order; junction bases with no gene match: 11. Germline V gene sequence: CDR1 LNHDA, CDR2 SQIVND (reference sequence). This CDR3 spans 16 amino acids. CDR3 amino acids: CASSTSPAGGRETQYF. The DNA of the CDR3 is TGTGCCAGTAGTACCTCGCCAGCGGGGGGCAGGGAGACCCAGTACTTC.

This chain links TRBV4-2 with TRBJ2-3, with 11 nucleotides matching TRBD2. The V segment lost 0 bases and the J segment 3 bases; nucleotides outside the gene matches: 8. This CDR3 has 18 amino acids. Germline V CDR1 and CDR2: LGHNA, YNFKEQ. The CDR3 sequence: CASSQDALSSGGTDTQYF. CDR3 sequence (DNA): TGTGCCAGCAGCCAAGATGCCCTTTCTAGCGGGGGGACAGATACGCAGTATTTT.

The chain couples TRBV4-2 to TRBJ2-6, with 8 bases aligning to TRBD2. The germline CDR1 and CDR2 sequences are LGHNA and YNFKEQ. Losses at the gene ends were 1 base for V and 0 bases for J; bases not matched to a gene: 8. This CDR3 has 19 amino acids. In nucleotides, the CDR3 is TGTGCCAGCAGCCAAGGGGATGGGAGCGGGAGCTCTGGGGCCAACGTCCTGACTTTC. This gives the protein CASSQGDGSGSSGANVLTF.

In DNA, the CDR3 is TGTGCCAGCACCCACGCCGGGGGGGCGGCCTACGAGCAGTACTTC. Its protein is CASTHAGGAAYEQYF. The J gene is TRBJ2-7, the V gene TRBV6-1; 8 bases fit TRBD2. Germline loops: CDR1 MNHNS, CDR2 SASEGT. The CDR3 has 15 amino acids. With V trimmed by 7 bases and J by 2 bases, 10 bases remained unmatched.

The CDR3 protein is CASRRDRNSNQPQHF. As DNA, the CDR3 is TGTGCCAGCAGGAGGGACAGAAATAGCAATCAGCCCCAGCATTTT. This chain uses TRBV2 with TRBJ1-5; TRBD1 matches at 7 bases. The V gene's germline CDR1 is SNHLY and CDR2 FYNNEI. The V and J ends lost 6 bases and 0 bases, in that order; junction bases with no gene match: 5. The CDR3 is 15 residues long.